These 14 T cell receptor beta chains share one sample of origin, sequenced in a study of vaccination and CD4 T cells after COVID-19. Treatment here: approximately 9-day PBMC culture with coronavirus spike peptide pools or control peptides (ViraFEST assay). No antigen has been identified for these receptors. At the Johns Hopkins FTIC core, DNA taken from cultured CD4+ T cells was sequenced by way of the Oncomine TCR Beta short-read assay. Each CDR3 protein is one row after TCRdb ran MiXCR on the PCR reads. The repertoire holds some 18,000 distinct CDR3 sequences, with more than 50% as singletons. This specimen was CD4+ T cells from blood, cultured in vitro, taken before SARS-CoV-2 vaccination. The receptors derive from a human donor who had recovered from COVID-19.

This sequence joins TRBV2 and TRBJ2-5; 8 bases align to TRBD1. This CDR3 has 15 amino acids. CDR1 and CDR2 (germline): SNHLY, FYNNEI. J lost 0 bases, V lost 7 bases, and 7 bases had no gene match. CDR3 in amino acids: CASNDRGGYQETQYF. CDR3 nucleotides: TGTGCCAGCAACGACAGGGGCGGGTACCAAGAGACCCAGTACTTC.

CDR3 region: CASSPTLQNSPLHF. DNA for the CDR3: TGTGCCAGCAGCCCCACCCTCCAGAATTCACCCCTCCACTTT. The rearrangement joins TRBV12-3 or TRBV12-4 to TRBJ1-6; D gene unclear. This CDR3 contains 14 residues. V shed 6 bases and J shed 7 bases, with 13 bases lying between them.

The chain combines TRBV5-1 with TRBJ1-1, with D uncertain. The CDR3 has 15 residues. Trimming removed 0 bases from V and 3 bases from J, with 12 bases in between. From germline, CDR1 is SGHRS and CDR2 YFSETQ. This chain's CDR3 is CASSLVGDGYTEAFF. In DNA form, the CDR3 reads TGCGCCAGCAGCTTGGTTGGAGACGGATACACTGAAGCTTTCTTT.

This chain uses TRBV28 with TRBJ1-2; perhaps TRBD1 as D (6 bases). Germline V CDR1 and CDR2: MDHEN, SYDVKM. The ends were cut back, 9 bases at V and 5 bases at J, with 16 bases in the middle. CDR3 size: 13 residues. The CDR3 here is CASLRGPIYGYTF. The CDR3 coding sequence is TGTGCCAGTCTCCGGGGGCCCATTTATGGCTACACCTTC.

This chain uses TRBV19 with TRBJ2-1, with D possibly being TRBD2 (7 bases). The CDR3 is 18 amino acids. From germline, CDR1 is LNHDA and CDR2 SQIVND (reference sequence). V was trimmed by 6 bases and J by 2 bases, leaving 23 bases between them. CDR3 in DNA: TGTGCCAGTAGCCGCTACCACGCCTTAGGGGGGGCCTACAATGAGCAGTTCTTC. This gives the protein CASSRYHALGGAYNEQFF.

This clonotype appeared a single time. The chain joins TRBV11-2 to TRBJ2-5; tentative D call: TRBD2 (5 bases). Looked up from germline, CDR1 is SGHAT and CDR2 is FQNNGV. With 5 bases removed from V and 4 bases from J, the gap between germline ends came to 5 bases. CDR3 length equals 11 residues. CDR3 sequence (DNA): TGTGCCAGCAGCGCGGGAGAGACCCAGTACTTC. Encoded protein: CASSAGETQYF.

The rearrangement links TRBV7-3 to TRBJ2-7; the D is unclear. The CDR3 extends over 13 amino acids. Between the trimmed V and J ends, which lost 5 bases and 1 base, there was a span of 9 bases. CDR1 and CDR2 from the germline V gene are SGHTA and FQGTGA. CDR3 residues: CASSQDQSYEQYF. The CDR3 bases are TGTGCCAGCAGCCAGGACCAGTCCTACGAGCAGTACTTC.

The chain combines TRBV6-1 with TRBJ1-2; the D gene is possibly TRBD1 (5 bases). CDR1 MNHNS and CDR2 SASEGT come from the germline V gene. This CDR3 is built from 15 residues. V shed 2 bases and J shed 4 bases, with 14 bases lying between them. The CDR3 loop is CASSEWNPGSYGYTF. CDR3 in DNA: TGTGCCAGCAGTGAATGGAACCCAGGGAGCTATGGCTACACCTTC.

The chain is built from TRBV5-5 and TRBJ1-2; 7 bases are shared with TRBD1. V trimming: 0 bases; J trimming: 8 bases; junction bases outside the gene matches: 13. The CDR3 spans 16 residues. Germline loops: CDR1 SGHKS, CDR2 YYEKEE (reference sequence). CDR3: CASSLGYGTVGRGYTF. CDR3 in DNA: TGTGCCAGCAGCTTGGGATACGGGACAGTGGGACGCGGCTACACCTTC.

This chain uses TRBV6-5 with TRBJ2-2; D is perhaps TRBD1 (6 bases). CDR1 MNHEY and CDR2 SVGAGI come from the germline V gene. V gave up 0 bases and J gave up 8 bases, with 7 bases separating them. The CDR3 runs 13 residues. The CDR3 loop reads CASSYSGGGELFF. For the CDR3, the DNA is TGTGCCAGCAGTTACTCAGGGGGTGGGGAGCTGTTTTTT.

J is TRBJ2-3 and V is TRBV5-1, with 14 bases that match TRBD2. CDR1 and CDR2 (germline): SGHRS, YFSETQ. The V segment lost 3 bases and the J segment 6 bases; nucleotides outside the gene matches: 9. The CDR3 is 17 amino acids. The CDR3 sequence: CASSWTSGRPSGDTQYF. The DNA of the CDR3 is TGCGCCAGCAGCTGGACTAGCGGGAGGCCCTCGGGGGATACGCAGTATTTT.

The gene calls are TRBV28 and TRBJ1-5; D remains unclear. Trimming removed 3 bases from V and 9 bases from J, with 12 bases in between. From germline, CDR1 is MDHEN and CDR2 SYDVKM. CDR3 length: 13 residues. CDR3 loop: CASSFGSYWPQHF. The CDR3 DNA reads TGTGCCAGCAGTTTTGGCAGTTATTGGCCCCAGCATTTT.

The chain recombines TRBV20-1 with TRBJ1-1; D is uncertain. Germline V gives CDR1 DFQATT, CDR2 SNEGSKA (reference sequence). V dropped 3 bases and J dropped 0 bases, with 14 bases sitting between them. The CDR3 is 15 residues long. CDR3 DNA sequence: TGCAGTGCTAGCGGTCAGCTTACCGTGAACACTGAAGCTTTCTTT. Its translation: CSASGQLTVNTEAFF.

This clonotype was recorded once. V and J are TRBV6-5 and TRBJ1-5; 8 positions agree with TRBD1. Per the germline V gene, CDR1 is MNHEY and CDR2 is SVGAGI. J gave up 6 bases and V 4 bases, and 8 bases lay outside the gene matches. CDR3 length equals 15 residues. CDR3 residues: CASSFTGGDGQPQHF. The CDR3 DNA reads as TGTGCCAGCAGTTTTACAGGGGGAGACGGTCAGCCCCAGCATTTT.